The 29 T cell receptor beta chains listed next were all sequenced from one sample in a study of T-cell reconstitution after alpha-beta-depleted transplantation in children. The authors prepared the TCRbeta library with unique molecular identifiers. TCRdb re-called the PCR reads through MiXCR, storing one row per CDR3 protein. The sample comprises 600,000 or so distinct CDR3 sequences, 20% to 25% of which are singletons, and 12% to 15% rests with the top ten. The starting material was PBMCs, mostly from graft donor cells, obtained 360 days after TCRalphabeta/CD19-depleted stem cell transplant. The origin of the receptors is a boy under two years old who had a stem cell transplant for acute myeloid leukemia, so the T cells may come from the graft donor.

This clonotype turned up a few times. V and J are TRBV20-1 and TRBJ2-7, with 10 positions matching TRBD2. From germline, CDR1 is DFQATT and CDR2 SNEGSKA (reference sequence). The CDR3 sequence is 15 residues long. J lost 4 bases, V lost 7 bases, and 13 bases had no gene match. The CDR3 reads CSGTVGLAGAYEQYV. In DNA, the CDR3 is TGCAGTGGGACGGTGGGGCTAGCGGGGGCATACGAGCAGTACGTC.

This rearrangement joins TRBV21-1 to TRBJ2-2; the table's D call of TRBD2 was not tested on the DNA. TRBV21-1 is flagged as a pseudogene. This CDR3 is 16 amino acids long. The CDR3 nucleotides are TGTGCCAGCAAGGGAGACGTCTCGAAGGACACCGGGGAGCTGTTTTTT. Translating it yields CASKGDVSKDTGELFF.

This clonotype was recorded at least ten times. V is TRBV28 and J is TRBJ2-1; D may match TRBD1 or TRBD2 (5 bases each). The V gene's germline CDR1 is MDHEN and CDR2 SYDVKM. The CDR3 contains 15 residues. Trimming removed 8 bases at V and 9 bases at J, with 23 bases between. The CDR3 DNA reads as TGTGCCAGCGGACTTTCGGGGACCCCTTCATCTGAGCAGTTCTTC. Translation gives CASGLSGTPSSEQFF.

The chain recombines TRBV7-2 with TRBJ2-1, with 7 bases fitting TRBD1. CDR1 SGHTA and CDR2 FQGNSA come from the germline V gene. The CDR3 runs 14 residues. Germline trimming cut 4 bases from V and 4 bases from J; bases unmatched to any gene: 4. The CDR3 spells CASSSMTGYNEQFF. CDR3 sequence (DNA): TGTGCCAGCAGCTCTATGACAGGGTACAATGAGCAGTTCTTC.

This clonotype was recorded at least ten times. The CDR3 reads CASCRGNEQFF. CDR3 sequence (DNA): TGTGCCAGCTGTAGGGGGAATGAGCAGTTCTTC. This chain joins TRBV28 and TRBJ2-1; D might be TRBD1 (6 bases). CDR1 and CDR2 (germline): MDHEN, SYDVKM. The CDR3 contains 11 residues. V was cut by 8 bases and J by 7 bases, with 9 bases left in between.

The CDR3, as DNA: TGTGCCAGCACCCATGTCAGGGGGCCCTATGGCTACACCTTC. Protein: CASTHVRGPYGYTF. The chain carries TRBV12-3 or TRBV12-4 and TRBJ1-2; 8 bases line up with TRBD1. V trimming: 7 bases; J trimming: 4 bases; junction bases outside the gene matches: 8. The CDR3 loop spans 14 amino acids.

This clonotype was seen ten or more times. The chain uses TRBV20-1 and TRBJ1-2, with D unresolved. This CDR3 is 13 amino acids long. The V and J ends lost 1 base and 4 bases respectively, with 10 bases between them. The germline V gene encodes CDR1 DFQATT and CDR2 SNEGSKA (reference sequence). The CDR3 region has the DNA TGCAGTGCTAGAGTCCCGGGAGCCTATGGCTACACCTTC. This encodes CSARVPGAYGYTF.

This chain joins TRBV20-1 and TRBJ2-1; 10 bases align to TRBD2. The CDR3 has 14 residues. J lost 8 bases, V lost 5 bases, and 9 bases had no gene match. CDR1 is DFQATT, CDR2 SNEGSKA, per germline (reference sequence). CDR3 coding DNA: TGCAGTGCTTATGCGGTAGCGGGGGGCGATGAGCAGTTCTTC. It codes for CSAYAVAGGDEQFF.

This clonotype came up a few times. The V and J genes are TRBV6-1 and TRBJ2-7; 12 bases match TRBD1. The length of the CDR3 is 15 residues. Germline V gene lookup returns CDR1 MNHNS and CDR2 SASEGT. V dropped 5 bases and J dropped 6; count of bases not matched to a gene: 8. Here the CDR3 reads CASSRYGTGGAEQYF. For the CDR3, the DNA is TGTGCCAGCAGTCGATACGGGACAGGGGGCGCCGAGCAGTACTTC.

This clonotype was seen a few times. The rearrangement joins TRBV7-2 to TRBJ2-1; TRBD1 is a possible D gene (8 bases). Germline V gene lookup returns CDR1 SGHTA and CDR2 FQGNSA. The CDR3 spans 14 residues. With 5 bases removed from V and 7 bases from J, the gap between germline ends came to 15 bases. The CDR3 DNA reads TGTGCCAGCAGCCCTTCACAGGGGGGGAATGAGCAGTTCTTC. Amino acid sequence: CASSPSQGGNEQFF.

CDR3 in amino acids: CASSFRGPVTGELFF. CDR3 nucleotides: TGTGCCAGCAGTTTTAGGGGGCCGGTCACCGGGGAGCTGTTTTTT. The chain combines TRBV12-3 or TRBV12-4 with TRBJ2-2; TRBD1 agrees at 7 bases. This CDR3 comprises 15 residues. Losses at the gene ends were 3 bases for V and 4 bases for J; bases not matched to a gene: 5.

V and J are TRBV20-1 and TRBJ2-1; D is possibly TRBD2 (7 bases). The CDR3 runs to 12 residues. The V gene's germline CDR1 is DFQATT and CDR2 SNEGSKA (reference sequence). CDR3 amino acids: CGYGGPYNEQFF. The DNA for the CDR3 is TGCGGCTACGGGGGGCCTTACAATGAGCAGTTCTTC.

This clonotype appeared a few times. The chain combines TRBV18 with TRBJ2-2, with 7 bases matching TRBD1. CDR1 and CDR2 from the germline V gene are KGHSH and LQKENI. Trimming cost V 2 bases and J 0 bases; bases outside gene matches: 6. CDR3 size: 17 residues. This chain's CDR3 is CASSPGTVTTNTGELFF. The DNA for the CDR3 is TGTGCCAGCTCACCAGGGACAGTGACTACGAACACCGGGGAGCTGTTTTTT.

The chain uses TRBV7-2 and TRBJ2-5; the D gene is possibly TRBD2 (7 bases). The germline V and J ends were trimmed by 8 bases and 1 base, with 17 bases remaining between them. The germline gives CDR1 SGHTA, CDR2 FQGNSA. The CDR3 contains 15 residues. The CDR3 protein is CASSSAGGPQETQYF. CDR3 in DNA: TGTGCCAGCTCCTCGGCCGGGGGGCCCCAAGAGACCCAGTACTTC.

This clonotype was seen at least ten times. The rearrangement links TRBV5-5 to TRBJ2-1, with TRBD2 identical over 9 bases. The ends lost 0 bases at V and 7 bases at J; junction bases unmatched: 5. The CDR3 extends over 15 amino acids. Germline CDR1 is SGHKS and CDR2 is YYEKEE (reference sequence). In DNA form, the CDR3 reads TGTGCCAGCAGCTTGGAGGTGGGACTAGCAAATGAGCAGTTCTTC. Its protein product is CASSLEVGLANEQFF.

The chain recombines TRBV12-3 or TRBV12-4 with TRBJ2-5, with D possibly matching TRBD2 (6 bases). This CDR3 contains 14 residues. V was clipped by 4 bases and J by 2 bases, with 11 bases between them. The CDR3 DNA is TGTGCCAGCAGTTGGGGACTGGTTCAAGAGACCCAGTACTTC. Translating gives CASSWGLVQETQYF.

The rearrangement uses TRBV12-5 and TRBJ2-5; 7 bases map to TRBD1. CDR3 size: 17 residues. Per germline, CDR1 LGHNT and CDR2 FRNRAP. V lost 6 bases and J lost 1; bases outside the gene matches: 14. Here the CDR3 reads CASGPSYDRDFQETQYF. CDR3 nucleotide sequence: TGTGCTAGTGGCCCCTCTTACGACAGGGATTTCCAAGAGACCCAGTACTTC.

This clonotype was seen many times. The chain has TRBV20-1 and TRBJ1-6, with D possibly TRBD1 on 5 matching bases. This CDR3 region has 16 residues. The V and J ends lost 2 bases and 6 bases respectively, with 17 bases between them. Germline V gene data show CDR1 as DFQATT and CDR2 as SNEGSKA (reference sequence). In DNA, the CDR3 is TGCAGTGCTAGAAGGGTTTCGCACAGGACTAATTCACCCCTCCACTTT. It translates to CSARRVSHRTNSPLHF.

This clonotype was seen a handful of times. This chain links TRBV15 with TRBJ2-2; 8 positions match TRBD2. Germline assignment: CDR1 LNHNV and CDR2 YYDKDF (reference sequence). This CDR3 has 15 residues. Losses at the gene ends were 5 bases for V and 2 bases for J; bases not matched to a gene: 4. The CDR3: CATSFGTSNTGELFF. The CDR3 DNA reads as TGTGCCACCAGCTTCGGGACTAGTAACACCGGGGAGCTGTTTTTT.

This clonotype was observed at least ten times. The chain carries TRBV29-1 and TRBJ1-2; 10 positions agree with TRBD1. The ends lost 5 bases at V and 9 bases at J; junction bases unmatched: 9. Germline CDR1 and CDR2: SQVTM and ANQGSEA. This CDR3 contains 13 residues. The CDR3 DNA is TGCAGCGTTTCCGGGACAGGGGCGCCTAGCTACACCTTC. Its translation is CSVSGTGAPSYTF.

This clonotype was observed at least ten times. This rearrangement joins TRBV6-1 to TRBJ2-3; D perhaps matches TRBD1 (5 bases). Trimming shortened V by 5 bases and J by 4 bases, and 10 bases separated the two germline ends. The CDR3 runs 13 residues. CDR1 MNHNS and CDR2 SASEGT come from the germline V gene. CDR3 region: CASSPQVSDTQYF. DNA for the CDR3: TGTGCCAGCAGTCCACAGGTTTCAGATACGCAGTATTTT.

V gene TRBV28 combines with J gene TRBJ1-3; D gene uncertain. The V end lost 3 bases, the J end lost 1 base, and 4 bases lay between the germline ends. The CDR3 sequence is 13 residues long. CDR1 is MDHEN and CDR2 is SYDVKM in the germline V gene. CDR3 in DNA: TGTGCCAGCAGTTTCGAATCTGGAAACACCATATATTTT. It codes for CASSFESGNTIYF.

This chain links TRBV6-5 with TRBJ2-5; D not certain. The CDR3 runs to 16 residues. Per the germline V gene, CDR1 is MNHEY and CDR2 is SVGAGI. The V gene lost 0 bases and the J gene lost 1 base, with 12 bases spanning the gap. CDR3 loop: CASSYSKSPGQETQYF. In DNA, the CDR3 is TGTGCCAGCAGTTACTCTAAATCCCCGGGCCAAGAGACCCAGTACTTC.

This clonotype was counted ten times or more. The rearrangement uses TRBV5-5 and TRBJ2-4; 8 bases agree with TRBD1. Per the germline V gene, CDR1 is SGHKS and CDR2 is YYEKEE (reference sequence). The J segment lost 6 bases and the V segment lost 2 bases, leaving 4 bases of the junction unmatched. The CDR3 runs 14 residues. CDR3 DNA sequence: TGTGCCAGCAGCTTACAGGGGACAGGAAACATTCAGTACTTC. It translates to CASSLQGTGNIQYF.

This clonotype has a handful of counts. The chain is built from TRBV6-5 and TRBJ2-7; 8 nucleotides align to TRBD1. V dropped 6 bases and J dropped 6; count of bases not matched to a gene: 4. Germline lookup yields CDR1 MNHEY and CDR2 SVGAGI. CDR3 length: 12 amino acids. CDR3 sequence: CASSSQGGEQYF. CDR3 nucleotides: TGTGCCAGCAGCTCACAGGGGGGCGAGCAGTACTTC.

This clonotype appeared a few times. The chain joins TRBV20-1 to TRBJ2-3; 10 bases fit TRBD2. Germline V gives CDR1 DFQATT, CDR2 SNEGSKA (reference sequence). Trimming at V came to 6 bases and at J to 2 bases, leaving 5 bases not matched to a gene. CDR3 size: 14 residues. The CDR3 DNA follows: TGCAGTGCACGTAGCGGGGGGTCCACAGATACGCAGTATTTT. This translates into CSARSGGSTDTQYF.

The V gene is TRBV12-3 or TRBV12-4, the J gene TRBJ2-7, with D hard to call. The CDR3 loop spans 13 amino acids. V was clipped by 4 bases and J by 3 bases, with 10 bases between them. In nucleotides, the CDR3 is TGTGCCAGCAGTTCGGGCTCCTACTACGAGCAGTACTTC. Translated: CASSSGSYYEQYF.

This clonotype was recorded a few times. This chain links TRBV28 with TRBJ2-3; D not certain. The CDR3 extends over 12 amino acids. Germline lookup yields CDR1 MDHEN and CDR2 SYDVKM. Trimming stripped 5 bases from V and 4 bases from J, with 7 bases between. The CDR3 coding sequence is TGTGCCAGCAGTGACAAACCAGATACGCAGTATTTT. It yields the protein CASSDKPDTQYF.

This clonotype was seen more than once but under ten times. The rearrangement uses TRBV20-1 and TRBJ2-2; D not resolved. The germline V gene has CDR1 DFQATT and CDR2 SNEGSKA (reference sequence). The CDR3 is made up of 15 amino acids. Trimming took off 1 base at V and 1 base at J, with 10 bases between the two ends. The CDR3 DNA follows: TGCAGTGCTAGAGTCCACCCCCTGAACACCGGGGAGCTGTTTTTT. Its protein product is CSARVHPLNTGELFF.